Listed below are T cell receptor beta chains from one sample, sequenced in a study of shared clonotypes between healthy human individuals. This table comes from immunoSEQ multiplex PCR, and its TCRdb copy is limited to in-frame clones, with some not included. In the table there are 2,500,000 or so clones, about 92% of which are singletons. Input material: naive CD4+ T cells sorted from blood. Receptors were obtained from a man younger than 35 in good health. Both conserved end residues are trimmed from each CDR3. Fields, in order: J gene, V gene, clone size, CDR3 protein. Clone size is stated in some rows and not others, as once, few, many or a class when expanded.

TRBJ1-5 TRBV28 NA ASSDPAALDQPQH
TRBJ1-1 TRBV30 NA AWFTEGTEAF
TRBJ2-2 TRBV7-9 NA ASSPPGPAGVVGELF
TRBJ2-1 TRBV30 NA AWSQAGYNEQF
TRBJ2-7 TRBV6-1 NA ASSEPANYEQY
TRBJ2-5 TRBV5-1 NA ASSFTPTDQETQY
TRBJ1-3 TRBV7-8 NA ASTLTGNTIY
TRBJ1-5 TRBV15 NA ATSRGNQPQH
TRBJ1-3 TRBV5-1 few ASSLGGDSGNTIY
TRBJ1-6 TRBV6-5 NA ASRLIDLSNSPLH
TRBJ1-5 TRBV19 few ASSTGGYSNQPQH
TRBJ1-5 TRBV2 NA ASREPYGANQPQH
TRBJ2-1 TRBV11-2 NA ASSWESGTSGSVF
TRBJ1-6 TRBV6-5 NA ASSRGGSYNSPLH
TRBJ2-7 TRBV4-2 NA ASSQGQVDEQY
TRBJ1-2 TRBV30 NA AWSITDRGMSDGYT
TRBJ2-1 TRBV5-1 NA ASSLAGGGSYNEQF
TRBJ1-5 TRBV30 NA AWSAVSNQPQH
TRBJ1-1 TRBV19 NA ASIRGTEAF
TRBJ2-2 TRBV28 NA ASSSTHTGELF
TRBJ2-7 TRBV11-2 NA ASSFGQGPSYEQY
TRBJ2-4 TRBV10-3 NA AISDTRGRAKNIQY
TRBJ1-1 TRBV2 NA ASMMDVGLSEAF
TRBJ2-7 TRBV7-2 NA ASSPGGATYEQY
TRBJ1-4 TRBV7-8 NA ASSLGTGSFPNEKLF
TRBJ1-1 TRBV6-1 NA ASSGKTFQTEAF
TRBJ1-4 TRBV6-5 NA ASKRGFNEKLF
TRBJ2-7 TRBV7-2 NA ASSLVRTGGVSSYEQY
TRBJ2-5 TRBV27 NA ASPQDRGLETQY
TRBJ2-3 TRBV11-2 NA ASSLDGLADTQY
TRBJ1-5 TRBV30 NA AWSVGGRGGQPQH
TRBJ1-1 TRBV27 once ASSFQGGKNTEAF
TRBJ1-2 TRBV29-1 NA SVEVGSLNYGYT
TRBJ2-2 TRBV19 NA ASKIAGELTGELF
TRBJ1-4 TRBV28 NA ASLSRENEKLF
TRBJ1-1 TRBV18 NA ASSPGRYAEAF
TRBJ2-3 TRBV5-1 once ASSHGVAGGPDTQY
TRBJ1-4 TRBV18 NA ASSRTGVNEKLF
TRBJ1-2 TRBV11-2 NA ASSFPPGGNYGYT
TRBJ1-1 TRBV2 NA ASSAEGAGTEAF
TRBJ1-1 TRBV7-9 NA ASSLRDGVKRNTEAF
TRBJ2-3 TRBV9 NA ASSTGTEGGTQY
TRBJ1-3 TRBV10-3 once AISPREGLSGNTIY
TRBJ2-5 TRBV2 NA ASRAGTSGETQY
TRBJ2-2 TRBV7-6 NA ASSLSSGVTGELF
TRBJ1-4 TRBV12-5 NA ASGLVLTGERATNEKLF
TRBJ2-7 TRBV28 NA ASSNGYEQY
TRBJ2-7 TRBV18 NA ASSPSGGMYEQY
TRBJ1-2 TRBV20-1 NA SARERSGYT
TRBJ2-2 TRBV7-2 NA ASSMGLAQTGELF
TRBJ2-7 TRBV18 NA ASSPTSGMGEQY
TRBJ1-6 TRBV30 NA AWNRVNSPLH
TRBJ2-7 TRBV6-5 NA ASRTSGRPEQY
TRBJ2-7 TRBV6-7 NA AIEQLPREQY
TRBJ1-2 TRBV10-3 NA AISDGGEIYGYT
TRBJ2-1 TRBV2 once ASSGASGSWNEQF
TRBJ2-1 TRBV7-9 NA ASSPLAGGPAGEQF
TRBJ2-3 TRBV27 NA ASSSGTSGDKTDTQY
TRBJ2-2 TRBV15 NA ATSREIGAGELF